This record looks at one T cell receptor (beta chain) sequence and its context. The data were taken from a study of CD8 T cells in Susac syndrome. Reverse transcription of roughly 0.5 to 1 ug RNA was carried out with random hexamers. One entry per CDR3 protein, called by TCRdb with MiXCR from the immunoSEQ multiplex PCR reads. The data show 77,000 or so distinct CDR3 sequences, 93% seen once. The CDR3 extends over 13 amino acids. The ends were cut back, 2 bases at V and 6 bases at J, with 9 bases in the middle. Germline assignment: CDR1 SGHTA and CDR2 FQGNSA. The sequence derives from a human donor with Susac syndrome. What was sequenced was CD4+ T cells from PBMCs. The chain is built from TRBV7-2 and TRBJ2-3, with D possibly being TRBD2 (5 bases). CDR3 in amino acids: CASSLTRSDTQYF. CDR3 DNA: TGTGCCAGCAGCTTAACTAGGAGCGATACGCAGTATTTT. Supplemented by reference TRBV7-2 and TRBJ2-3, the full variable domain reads GAGVSQSPSNKVTEKGKDVELRCDPISGHTALYWYRQSLGQGLEFLIYFQGNSAPDKSGLPSDRFSAERTGGSVSTLTIQRTQQEDSAVYLCASSLTRSDTQYFGPGTRLTVL.